The rows below give T cell receptor beta chains drawn from one sample of a study of OX40 agonist ivuxolimab in advanced cancers. Repertoires were generated with immunoSEQ multiplex PCR, while TCRdb's copy carries only in-frame clones and drops some. The sample contains around 26,000 clones, 81% of which appear only once. Specimen: CD4+ or CD8+ T cells sorted from blood, collected in a trial of the OX40 agonist ivuxolimab. These receptors came from an adult with an advanced solid tumor such as melanoma, head and neck, liver or kidney cancer. Each CDR3 is given with its conserved first and last residue. D genes are given only for firm matches. Clone size is shown for a subset of rows, as once, few, many or a class of expanded clone.

j_gene: TRBJ2-1; abundance: NA; d_gene: TRBD2; v_gene: TRBV5-8; CDR3nt: TGTGCCAGCAGCTTGCTCGTTGCTAGCGGTACCTACAATGAGCAGTTCTTC; CDR3aa: CASSLLVASGTYNEQFF
j_gene: TRBJ2-2; abundance: NA; d_gene: NA; v_gene: TRBV27; CDR3nt: TGTGCCAGCAGTGACACAGGTGCGAACACCGGGGAGCTGTTTTTT; CDR3aa: CASSDTGANTGELFF
j_gene: TRBJ2-1; abundance: NA; d_gene: NA; v_gene: TRBV13; CDR3nt: TGTGCCAGCAGCTCTCTGCCGGGACTTGGCAATGAGCAGTTCTTC; CDR3aa: CASSSLPGLGNEQFF
j_gene: TRBJ1-5; abundance: few; d_gene: TRBD1; v_gene: TRBV6-5; CDR3nt: TGTGCCAGCAGTTCTTACAGGGGGAGCAATCAGCCCCAGCATTTT; CDR3aa: CASSSYRGSNQPQHF
j_gene: TRBJ2-7; abundance: NA; d_gene: NA; v_gene: TRBV5-1; CDR3nt: TGCGCCAGCAGCTTGAGTCCCCGTGGCTTCTACGAGCAGTACTTC; CDR3aa: CASSLSPRGFYEQYF
j_gene: TRBJ2-4; abundance: NA; d_gene: TRBD2; v_gene: TRBV23-1; CDR3nt: TGCGCCAGCAGTCAATTCGAATCCTTAATTCTCGCGGGGGGGACCAAAAACATTCAGTACTTC; CDR3aa: CASSQFESLILAGGTKNIQYF
j_gene: TRBJ2-7; abundance: NA; d_gene: TRBD1; v_gene: TRBV30; CDR3nt: TGTGCCTGGCATCCTGGGACAGGGACCCACGAGCAGTACTTC; CDR3aa: CAWHPGTGTHEQYF
j_gene: TRBJ1-6; abundance: NA; d_gene: NA; v_gene: TRBV6-5; CDR3nt: TGTGCCAGCAGTTACTCGATGACTTCACTCCTCCACTTT; CDR3aa: CASSYSMTSLLHF
j_gene: TRBJ2-7; abundance: NA; d_gene: TRBD1; v_gene: TRBV25-1; CDR3nt: TGTGCCAGCAGCCTGACAGGGGGCGTCCACGAGCAGTACTTC; CDR3aa: CASSLTGGVHEQYF
j_gene: TRBJ2-1; abundance: few; d_gene: NA; v_gene: TRBV7-9; CDR3nt: TGTGCCAGCAGCTTAGCGCAGAGTGAGCAGTTCTTC; CDR3aa: CASSLAQSEQFF
j_gene: TRBJ2-1; abundance: NA; d_gene: NA; v_gene: TRBV19; CDR3nt: TGTGCCAGTAGTATGATGAAGGGGATGAGGTACGATGAGCAGTTCTTC; CDR3aa: CASSMMKGMRYDEQFF
j_gene: TRBJ2-5; abundance: NA; d_gene: TRBD2; v_gene: TRBV9; CDR3nt: TGTGCCAGCAGCGTAGCTGGGGCAGCGGGGGAAGAGACCCAGTACTTC; CDR3aa: CASSVAGAAGEETQYF
j_gene: TRBJ2-7; abundance: NA; d_gene: NA; v_gene: TRBV21-1; CDR3nt: TGTGCCAGCAGCAAAATCCCTCTCTACGAGCAGTACTTC; CDR3aa: CASSKIPLYEQYF
j_gene: TRBJ2-5; abundance: NA; d_gene: NA; v_gene: TRBV7-9; CDR3nt: TGTGCCAGCAGTGGGCCGGGTTTCCAAGAGACCCAGTACTTC; CDR3aa: CASSGPGFQETQYF
j_gene: TRBJ1-2; abundance: few; d_gene: NA; v_gene: TRBV5-6; CDR3nt: TGTGCCAGCAGCCCGACTGTCTTCTATGGCTACACCTTC; CDR3aa: CASSPTVFYGYTF
j_gene: TRBJ1-5; abundance: NA; d_gene: NA; v_gene: TRBV6-5; CDR3nt: TGTGCCAGCAGTTCCATCGGCCCATATCAGCCCCAGCATTTT; CDR3aa: CASSSIGPYQPQHF
j_gene: TRBJ2-7; abundance: NA; d_gene: TRBD1; v_gene: TRBV19; CDR3nt: TGTGCCAGTAGTGTCCTACGGGACAGGGGAATCTACGAGCAGTACTTC; CDR3aa: CASSVLRDRGIYEQYF
j_gene: TRBJ2-1; abundance: NA; d_gene: NA; v_gene: TRBV4-1; CDR3nt: TGCGCCAGCAGCCAAGATCTTATGTGGAGCGATGAGCAGTTCTTC; CDR3aa: CASSQDLMWSDEQFF
j_gene: TRBJ2-3; abundance: NA; d_gene: NA; v_gene: TRBV11-2; CDR3nt: TGTGCCAGCAGCTACGATACGCAGTATTTT; CDR3aa: CASSYDTQYF
j_gene: TRBJ1-5; abundance: NA; d_gene: TRBD1; v_gene: TRBV2; CDR3nt: TGTGCCAGCGGGGGGACAGGGGATGCGGGGGATAGCAATCAGCCCCAGCATTTT; CDR3aa: CASGGTGDAGDSNQPQHF
j_gene: TRBJ2-7; abundance: NA; d_gene: TRBD1; v_gene: TRBV5-1; CDR3nt: TGCGCCAGCAGTATCCGGGACAGGGGTTTCGACGAGCAGTACTTC; CDR3aa: CASSIRDRGFDEQYF
j_gene: TRBJ2-1; abundance: NA; d_gene: TRBD2; v_gene: TRBV7-9; CDR3nt: TGTGCCAGCAGCTGGGGGCTAGCGGGACCATACAATGAGCAGTTCTTC; CDR3aa: CASSWGLAGPYNEQFF
j_gene: TRBJ1-1; abundance: NA; d_gene: NA; v_gene: TRBV30; CDR3nt: TGTGCCTGGAGTGTATTCCATCCCGGCTCCTTGAACACTGAAGCTTTCTTT; CDR3aa: CAWSVFHPGSLNTEAFF
j_gene: TRBJ1-3; abundance: NA; d_gene: NA; v_gene: TRBV7-9; CDR3nt: TGTGCCAGCAGCCCACGCAGCGGGGTTGGAAACACCATATATTTT; CDR3aa: CASSPRSGVGNTIYF
j_gene: TRBJ1-6; abundance: NA; d_gene: NA; v_gene: TRBV5-8; CDR3nt: TGTGCCAGCAGCTTGCTTGGGTGGGTTGAATCACCCCTCCACTTT; CDR3aa: CASSLLGWVESPLHF
j_gene: TRBJ2-1; abundance: NA; d_gene: TRBD2; v_gene: TRBV9; CDR3nt: TGTGCCAGCAGCGTAGACGGGACTAGCGCATACTACAATGAGCAGTTCTTC; CDR3aa: CASSVDGTSAYYNEQFF
j_gene: TRBJ2-1; abundance: NA; d_gene: NA; v_gene: TRBV5-1; CDR3nt: TGCGCCAGCAGCTGGGATAACAATGAGCAGTTCTTC; CDR3aa: CASSWDNNEQFF
j_gene: TRBJ2-1; abundance: NA; d_gene: TRBD1; v_gene: TRBV13; CDR3nt: TGTGCCAGCAGCACTCGGACAGGGAGCTCCTACAATGAGCAGTTCTTC; CDR3aa: CASSTRTGSSYNEQFF
j_gene: TRBJ2-7; abundance: few; d_gene: TRBD1; v_gene: TRBV7-8; CDR3nt: TGTGCCAGCGGGGACAGTCCCTACGAGCAGTACTTC; CDR3aa: CASGDSPYEQYF
j_gene: TRBJ2-5; abundance: NA; d_gene: NA; v_gene: TRBV7-9; CDR3nt: TGTGCCAGCAGCCACCAAGGACAGTCCAGAGAGACCCAGTACTTC; CDR3aa: CASSHQGQSRETQYF
j_gene: TRBJ2-7; abundance: NA; d_gene: TRBD2; v_gene: TRBV5-1; CDR3nt: TGCGCCAGCAGCTTGTTTGCGGGAGGGCCCGTAACCTACGAGCAGTACTTC; CDR3aa: CASSLFAGGPVTYEQYF
j_gene: TRBJ2-7; abundance: once; d_gene: NA; v_gene: TRBV7-9; CDR3nt: TGTGCCAGCAGCCTACGAGGAGTGGGCCAGGGGATGTACTACGAGCAGTACTTC; CDR3aa: CASSLRGVGQGMYYEQYF
j_gene: TRBJ2-1; abundance: NA; d_gene: NA; v_gene: TRBV5-1; CDR3nt: TGCGCCAGCAGCTTCGGGTCTGTGGACAATGAGCAGTTCTTC; CDR3aa: CASSFGSVDNEQFF
j_gene: TRBJ2-7; abundance: NA; d_gene: TRBD1; v_gene: TRBV11-2; CDR3nt: TGTGCCAGCAGCCCGGGACAGGGGGCTTACGAGCAGTACTTC; CDR3aa: CASSPGQGAYEQYF
j_gene: TRBJ2-7; abundance: NA; d_gene: NA; v_gene: TRBV7-9; CDR3nt: TGTGCCAGCAGCTCAACCTCGGCGGCCGCCTTCTACGAGCAGTACTTC; CDR3aa: CASSSTSAAAFYEQYF
j_gene: TRBJ2-1; abundance: NA; d_gene: TRBD1; v_gene: TRBV4-1; CDR3nt: TGCGCCAGCAGCCGTATACCGGGACAGGGCGGGAATGAGCAGTTCTTC; CDR3aa: CASSRIPGQGGNEQFF
j_gene: TRBJ1-6; abundance: NA; d_gene: NA; v_gene: TRBV9; CDR3nt: TGTGCCAGCAGCGAGGGACTCGAACATTCACCCCTCCACTTT; CDR3aa: CASSEGLEHSPLHF
j_gene: TRBJ2-7; abundance: NA; d_gene: NA; v_gene: TRBV7-9; CDR3nt: TGTGCCAGCAGCTTGAAGAGCTCCTACGAGCAGTACTTC; CDR3aa: CASSLKSSYEQYF
j_gene: TRBJ2-1; abundance: NA; d_gene: NA; v_gene: TRBV5-1; CDR3nt: TGCGCCAGCAGCTTTTACGAGGGGCAGAGGGATGAGCAGTTCTTC; CDR3aa: CASSFYEGQRDEQFF
j_gene: TRBJ2-5; abundance: NA; d_gene: TRBD2; v_gene: TRBV9; CDR3nt: TGTGCCAGCAGCGTCGGCGGGGGAGGACAAGAGACCCAGTACTTC; CDR3aa: CASSVGGGGQETQYF